The clone carrying this TCR beta chain showed up many times. Its antigen is still unknown. The data belong to a study of CD8 T cells in ankylosing spondylitis. Library preparation for TCR beta used quantitative 5'-RACE with molecular barcodes. Each CDR3 protein is one row after TCRdb ran MiXCR on the 5' RACE reads. Found here are fewer than 550,000 distinct CDR3 sequences, roughly 5.3% of them singletons; the top ten hold 3% to 4.5%. The J segment lost 5 bases and the V segment lost 8 bases, leaving 8 bases of the junction unmatched. Germline values: CDR1 MDHEN, CDR2 SYDVKM. The CDR3 has 16 residues. Regarding the study as a whole: It appeared that ankylosing spondylitis blood was characterized by a TCR beta motif of several highly homologous variants. Reported data indicate significant enrichment of disease-linked clones within matched ankylosing spondylitis synovial fluid.

The chain uses TRBV28 and TRBJ2-4; TRBD2 aligns across 14 bases. This clonotype originated in a male donor with ankylosing spondylitis. What was sequenced was blood, either unsorted or a sorted T cell fraction (not recorded which). The CDR3 DNA is TGTGCCAGCGGGACTAGCGGGAGAGCCCCAGAAAACATTCAGTACTTC. Residues: CASGTSGRAPENIQYF.